This T cell receptor beta chain stems from a study of blood T cell repertoires in COVID-19. The overall study: Sites across the United States, Italy and Spain contributed samples from acute and convalescent COVID-19. Sources were T cells, B-cell-depleted T cells, or PBMCs; the material itself was cDNA or gDNA.

The CDR3 is made up of 14 amino acids. Looked up from germline, CDR1 is SGDLS and CDR2 is YYNGEE. The V and J ends lost 4 bases and 4 bases, in that order; junction bases with no gene match: 2. The authors' processing: Reference gene primers were amplified, and this amplification served to estimate nucleated cell counts. Data came from immunoSEQ multiplex PCR; TCRdb stores just in-frame clones and leaves some out. V and J calls and clone size are copied from that table; D and trimming were computed from the DNA. The sample has 200,000 or so clones, about 88% seen once. This sequence was found in a man aged 65 to 85 with active or convalescent COVID-19. Sequenced material: peripheral blood. The V gene is TRBV9, the J gene TRBJ2-5; 12 nucleotides agree with TRBD2. The CDR3 DNA reads TGTGCCAGCAGCTTGACTAGCGGGGGAGAGACCCAGTACTTC. Translation gives CASSLTSGGETQYF.